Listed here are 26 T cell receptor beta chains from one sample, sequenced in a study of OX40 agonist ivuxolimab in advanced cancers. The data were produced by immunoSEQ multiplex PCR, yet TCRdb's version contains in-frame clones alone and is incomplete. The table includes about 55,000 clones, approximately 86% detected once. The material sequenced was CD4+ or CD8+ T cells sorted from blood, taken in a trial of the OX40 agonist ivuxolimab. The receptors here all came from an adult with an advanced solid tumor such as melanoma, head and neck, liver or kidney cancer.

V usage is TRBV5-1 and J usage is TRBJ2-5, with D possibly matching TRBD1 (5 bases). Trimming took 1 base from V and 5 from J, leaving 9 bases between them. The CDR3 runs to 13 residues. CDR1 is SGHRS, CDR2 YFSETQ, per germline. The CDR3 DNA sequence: TGCGCCAGCAGCTTGCCAGGGTACGAGACCCAGTACTTC. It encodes CASSLPGYETQYF.

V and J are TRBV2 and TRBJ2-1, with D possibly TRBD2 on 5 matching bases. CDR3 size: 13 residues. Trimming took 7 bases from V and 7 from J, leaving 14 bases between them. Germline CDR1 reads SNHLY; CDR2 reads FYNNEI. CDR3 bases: TGTGCCAGCACCCGGGATATGGAGAATGAGCAGTTCTTC. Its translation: CASTRDMENEQFF.

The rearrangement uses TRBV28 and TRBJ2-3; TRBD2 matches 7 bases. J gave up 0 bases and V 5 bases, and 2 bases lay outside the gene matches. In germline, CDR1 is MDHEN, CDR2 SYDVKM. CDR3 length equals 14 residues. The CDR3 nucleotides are TGTGCCAGCAGTCCAGCGGGGAGCACAGATACGCAGTATTTT. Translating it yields CASSPAGSTDTQYF. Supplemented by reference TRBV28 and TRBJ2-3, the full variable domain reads DVKVTQSSRYLVKRTGEKVFLECVQDMDHENMFWYRQDPGLGLRLIYFSYDVKMKEKGDIPEGYSVSREKKERFSLILESASTNQTSMYLCASSPAGSTDTQYFGPGTRLTVL.

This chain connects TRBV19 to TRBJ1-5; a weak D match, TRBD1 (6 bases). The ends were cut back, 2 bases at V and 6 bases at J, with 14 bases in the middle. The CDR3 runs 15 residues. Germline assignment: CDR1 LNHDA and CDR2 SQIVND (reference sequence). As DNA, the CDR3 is TGTGCCAGTAGTATACGCCAGGGGCCCGCTCAGCCCCAGCATTTT. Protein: CASSIRQGPAQPQHF.

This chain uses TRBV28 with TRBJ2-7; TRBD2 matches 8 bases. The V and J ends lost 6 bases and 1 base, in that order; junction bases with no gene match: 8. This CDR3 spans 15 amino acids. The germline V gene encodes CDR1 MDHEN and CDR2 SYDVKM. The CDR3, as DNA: TGTGCCAGCAGCTCTCCGGGGGGGCGGTCCTACGAGCAGTACTTC. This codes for CASSSPGGRSYEQYF.

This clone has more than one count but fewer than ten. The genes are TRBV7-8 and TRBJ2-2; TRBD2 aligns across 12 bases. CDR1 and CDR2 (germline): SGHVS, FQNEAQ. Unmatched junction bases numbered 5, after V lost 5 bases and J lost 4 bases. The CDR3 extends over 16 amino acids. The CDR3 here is CASSPLAGGSTGELFF. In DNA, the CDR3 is TGTGCCAGCAGCCCACTAGCGGGAGGTAGCACCGGGGAGCTGTTTTTT.

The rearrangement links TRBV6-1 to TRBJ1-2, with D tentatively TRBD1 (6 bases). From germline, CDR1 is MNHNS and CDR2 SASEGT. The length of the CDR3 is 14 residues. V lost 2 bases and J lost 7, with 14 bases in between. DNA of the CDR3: TGTGCCAGCAGTGAAACAGGGAGGGACGGTGGCTACACCTTC. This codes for CASSETGRDGGYTF.

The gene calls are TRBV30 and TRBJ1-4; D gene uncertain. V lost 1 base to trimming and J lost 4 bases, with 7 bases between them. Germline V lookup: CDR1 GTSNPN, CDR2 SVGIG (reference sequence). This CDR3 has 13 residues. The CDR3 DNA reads TGTGCCTGGAGTGGGGCCGATAATGAAAAACTGTTTTTT. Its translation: CAWSGADNEKLFF.

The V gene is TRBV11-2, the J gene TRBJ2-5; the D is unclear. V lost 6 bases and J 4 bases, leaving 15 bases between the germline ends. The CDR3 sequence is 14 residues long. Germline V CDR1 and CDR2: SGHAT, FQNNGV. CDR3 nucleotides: TGTGCCAGCAGTACAAACGGCGCGAGAGAGACCCAGTACTTC. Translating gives CASSTNGARETQYF.

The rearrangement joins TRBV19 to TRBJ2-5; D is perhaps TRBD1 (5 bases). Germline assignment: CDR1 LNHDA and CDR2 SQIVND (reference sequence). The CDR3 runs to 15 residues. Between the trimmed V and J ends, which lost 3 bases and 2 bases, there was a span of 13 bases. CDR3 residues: CASSISHRTQETQYF. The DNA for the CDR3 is TGTGCCAGTAGTATTTCGCACAGGACGCAAGAGACCCAGTACTTC.

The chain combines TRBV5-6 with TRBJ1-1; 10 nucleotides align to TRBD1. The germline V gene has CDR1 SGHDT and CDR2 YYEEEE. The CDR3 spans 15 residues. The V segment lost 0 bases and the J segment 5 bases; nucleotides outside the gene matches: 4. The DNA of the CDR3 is TGTGCCAGCAGCTTGGGACAGGGGGCAAGGACTGAAGCTTTCTTT. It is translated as CASSLGQGARTEAFF.

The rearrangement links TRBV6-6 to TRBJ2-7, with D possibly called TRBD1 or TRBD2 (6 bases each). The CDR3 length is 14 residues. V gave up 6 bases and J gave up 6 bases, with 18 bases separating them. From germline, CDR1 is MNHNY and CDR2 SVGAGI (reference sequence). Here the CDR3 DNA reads TGTGCCAGCAGCCGAAGACAGGAGGGGATCGAGCAGTACTTC. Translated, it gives CASSRRQEGIEQYF.

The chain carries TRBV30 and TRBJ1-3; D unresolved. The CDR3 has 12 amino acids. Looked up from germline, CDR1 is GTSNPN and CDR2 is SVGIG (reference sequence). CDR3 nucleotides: TGTGGATGGGGAGGCTCTGGAAACACCATATATTTT. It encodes CGWGGSGNTIYF.

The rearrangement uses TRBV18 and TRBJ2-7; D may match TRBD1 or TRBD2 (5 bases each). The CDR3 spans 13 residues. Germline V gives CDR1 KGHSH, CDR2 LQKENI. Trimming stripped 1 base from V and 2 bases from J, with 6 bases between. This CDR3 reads CASSPRGAYEQYF. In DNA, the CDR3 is TGTGCCAGCTCACCACGAGGGGCCTACGAGCAGTACTTC. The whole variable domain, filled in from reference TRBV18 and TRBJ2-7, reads NAGVMQNPRHLVRRRGQEARLRCSPMKGHSHVYWYRQLPEEGLKFMVYLQKENIIDESGMPKERFSAEFPKEGPSILRIQQVVRGDSAAYFCASSPRGAYEQYFGPGTRLTVT.

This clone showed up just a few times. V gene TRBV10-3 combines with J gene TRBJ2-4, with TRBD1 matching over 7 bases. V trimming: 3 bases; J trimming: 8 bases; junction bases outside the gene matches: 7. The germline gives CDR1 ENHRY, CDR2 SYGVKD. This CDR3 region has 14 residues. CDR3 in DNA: TGTGCCATCAGTGAAGACAGGGATCTTCACATTCAGTACTTC. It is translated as CAISEDRDLHIQYF.

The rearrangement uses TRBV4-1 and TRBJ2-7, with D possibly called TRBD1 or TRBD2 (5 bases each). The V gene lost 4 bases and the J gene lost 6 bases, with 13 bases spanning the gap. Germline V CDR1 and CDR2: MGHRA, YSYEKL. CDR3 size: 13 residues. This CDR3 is CASSRGSFFEQYF. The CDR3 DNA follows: TGCGCCAGCAGCCGGGGGTCCTTTTTCGAGCAGTACTTC.

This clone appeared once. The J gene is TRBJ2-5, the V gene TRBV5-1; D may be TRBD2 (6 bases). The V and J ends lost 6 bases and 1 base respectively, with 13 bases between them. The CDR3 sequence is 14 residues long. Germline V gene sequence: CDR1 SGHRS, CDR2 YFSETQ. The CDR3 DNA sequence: TGCGCCAGCAAAGGCGGGGACTCCCAAGAGACCCAGTACTTC. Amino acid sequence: CASKGGDSQETQYF.

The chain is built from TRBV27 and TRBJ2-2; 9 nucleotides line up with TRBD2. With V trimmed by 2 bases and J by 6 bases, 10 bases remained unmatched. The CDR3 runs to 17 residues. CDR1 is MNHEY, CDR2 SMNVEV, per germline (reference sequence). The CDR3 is CASSLVDSGSYPGELFF. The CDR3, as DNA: TGTGCCAGCAGTTTAGTTGATAGCGGGAGTTACCCCGGGGAGCTGTTTTTT.

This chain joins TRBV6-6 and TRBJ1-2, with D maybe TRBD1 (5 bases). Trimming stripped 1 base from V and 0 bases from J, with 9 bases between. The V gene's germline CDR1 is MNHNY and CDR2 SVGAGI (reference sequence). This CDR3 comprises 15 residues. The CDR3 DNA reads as TGTGCCAGCAGTTACTTTGGCAGGGCTAACTATGGCTACACCTTC. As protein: CASSYFGRANYGYTF.

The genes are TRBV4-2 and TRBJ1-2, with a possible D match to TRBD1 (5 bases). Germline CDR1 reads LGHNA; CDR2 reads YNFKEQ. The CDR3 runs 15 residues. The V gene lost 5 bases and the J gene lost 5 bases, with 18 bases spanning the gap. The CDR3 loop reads CASSSDPGMGYGYTF. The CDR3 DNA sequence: TGTGCCAGCAGCTCCGACCCAGGGATGGGGTATGGCTACACCTTC.

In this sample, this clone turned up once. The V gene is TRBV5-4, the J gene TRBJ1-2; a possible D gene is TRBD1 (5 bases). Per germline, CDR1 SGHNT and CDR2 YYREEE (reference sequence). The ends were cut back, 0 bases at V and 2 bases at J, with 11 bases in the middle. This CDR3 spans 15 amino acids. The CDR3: CASSLATGANYGYTF. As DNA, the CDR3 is TGTGCCAGCAGCTTGGCGACCGGGGCCAACTATGGCTACACCTTC.

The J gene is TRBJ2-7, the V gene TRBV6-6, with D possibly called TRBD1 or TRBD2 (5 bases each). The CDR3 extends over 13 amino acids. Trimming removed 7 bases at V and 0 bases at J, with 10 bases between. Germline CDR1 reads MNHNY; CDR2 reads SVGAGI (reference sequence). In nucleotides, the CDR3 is TGTGCCAGCACCTGGGACCGCTCCTACGAGCAGTACTTC. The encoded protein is CASTWDRSYEQYF.

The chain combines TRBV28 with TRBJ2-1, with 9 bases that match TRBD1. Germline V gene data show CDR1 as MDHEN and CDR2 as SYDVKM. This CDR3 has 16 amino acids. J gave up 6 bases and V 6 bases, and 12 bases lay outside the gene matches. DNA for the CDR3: TGTGCCAGCAGGCTCCCCGGGACAGGGACGATCAATGAGCAGTTCTTC. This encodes CASRLPGTGTINEQFF. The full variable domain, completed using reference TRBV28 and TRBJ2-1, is DVKVTQSSRYLVKRTGEKVFLECVQDMDHENMFWYRQDPGLGLRLIYFSYDVKMKEKGDIPEGYSVSREKKERFSLILESASTNQTSMYLCASRLPGTGTINEQFFGPGTRLTVL.

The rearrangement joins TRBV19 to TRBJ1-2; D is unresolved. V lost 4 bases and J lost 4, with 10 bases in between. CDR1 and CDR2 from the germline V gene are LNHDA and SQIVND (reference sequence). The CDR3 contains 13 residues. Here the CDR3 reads CASSNGLVYGYTF. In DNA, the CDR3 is TGTGCCAGTAGTAATGGACTGGTCTATGGCTACACCTTC.

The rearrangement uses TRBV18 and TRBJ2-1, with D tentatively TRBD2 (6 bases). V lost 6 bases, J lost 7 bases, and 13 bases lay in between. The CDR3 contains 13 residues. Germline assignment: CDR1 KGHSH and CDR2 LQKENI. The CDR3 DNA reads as TGTGCCAGCTCCCCGAACGGACTAAATGAGCAGTTCTTC. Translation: CASSPNGLNEQFF.

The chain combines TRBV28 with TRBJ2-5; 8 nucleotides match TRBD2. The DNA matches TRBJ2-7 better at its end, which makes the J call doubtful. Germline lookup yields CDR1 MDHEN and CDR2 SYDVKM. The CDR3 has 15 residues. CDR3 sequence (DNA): TGTGCCAGCACCCCGGCCTTAGCGGGATCCTACGAGCAGTACTTC. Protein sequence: CASTPALAGSYEQYF.